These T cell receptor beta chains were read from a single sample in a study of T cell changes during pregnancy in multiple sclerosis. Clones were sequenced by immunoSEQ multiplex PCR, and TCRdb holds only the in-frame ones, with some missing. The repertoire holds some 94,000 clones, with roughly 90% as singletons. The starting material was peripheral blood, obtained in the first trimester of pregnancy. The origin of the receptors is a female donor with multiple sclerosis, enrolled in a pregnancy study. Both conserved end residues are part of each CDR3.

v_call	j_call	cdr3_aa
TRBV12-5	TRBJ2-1	CASAQAGAYNEQFF
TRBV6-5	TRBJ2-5	CASSYGGQGAAETQYF
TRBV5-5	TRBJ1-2	CASSLQGAYGYTF
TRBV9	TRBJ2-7	CASSDRPTGVGEQYF
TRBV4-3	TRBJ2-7	CASSLREGHEQYF
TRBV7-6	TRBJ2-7	CASSLPGTGANEQYF
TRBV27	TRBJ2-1	CASSLGLAGSRRQFF
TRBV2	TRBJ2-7	CASMDRGAYEQYF
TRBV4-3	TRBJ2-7	CASSLQVHGYEQYF
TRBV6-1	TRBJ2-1	CASSEGLAGFDDNEQFF
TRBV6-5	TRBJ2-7	CASSPGQIYEQYF
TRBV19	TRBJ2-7	CASSMIGTVEQYF
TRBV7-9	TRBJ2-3	CASSRSGKTDTQYF
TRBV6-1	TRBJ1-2	CASSFQERYGYTF